This is a list of T cell receptor beta chains from one sample in a study of T cell changes during pregnancy in multiple sclerosis. Produced via immunoSEQ multiplex PCR; TCRdb's table is partial and in-frame only. The sample records about 57,000 clones, approximately 91% being singletons. This specimen was peripheral blood, taken after pregnancy. The receptors derive from a female donor with multiple sclerosis, enrolled in a pregnancy study. Each CDR3 is given with its conserved first and last residue. Each record gives: J gene, D gene, clone size, CDR3 length, V gene, CDR3 protein, CDR3 DNA. The D gene is left open where the match is weak. Only some rows state a clone size, as once, few, many or a class for expanded clones.

TRBJ2-2,TRBD2,NA,16,TRBV19,CASSVYSGGASGELFF,TGTGCCAGTAGTGTGTATAGCGGGGGGGCCTCCGGGGAGCTGTTTTTT
TRBJ2-7,TRBD2,NA,16,TRBV10-3,CAISESGRGTTYEQYF,TGTGCCATCAGTGAGTCGGGGCGGGGGACTACCTACGAGCAGTACTTC
TRBJ2-7,NA,once,13,TRBV29-1,CSVFGPERYEQYF,TGCAGCGTTTTCGGTCCAGAGAGGTACGAGCAGTACTTC
TRBJ2-3,NA,NA,12,TRBV4-1,CASSQAGLTQYF,TGCGCCAGCAGCCAAGCGGGACTTACGCAGTATTTT
TRBJ2-3,NA,NA,14,TRBV2,CASIPDGSQGGQYF,TGTGCCAGCATACCGGACGGTTCGCAGGGGGGGCAGTATTTT
TRBJ1-1,NA,NA,15,TRBV5-5,CASSPPRGEGTEAFF,TGTGCCAGCAGCCCCCCCCGGGGTGAGGGCACTGAAGCTTTCTTT
TRBJ2-2,NA,NA,16,TRBV25-1,CASSGGHRLYTGELFF,TGTGCCAGCAGTGGAGGGCACCGACTCTACACCGGGGAGCTGTTTTTT
TRBJ2-7,NA,NA,16,TRBV5-1,CASSPTLSGLRYEQYF,TGCGCCAGCAGCCCGACCTTATCCGGACTTCGATACGAGCAGTACTTC
TRBJ2-1,TRBD1,NA,17,TRBV4-3,CASSPVSDRGQANEQFF,TGCGCCAGCAGCCCCGTCTCGGACAGGGGGCAGGCGAATGAGCAGTTCTTC
TRBJ2-5,TRBD1,NA,15,TRBV5-1,CASRTGTASEETQYF,TGCGCCAGCAGGACCGGGACAGCGTCCGAAGAGACCCAGTACTTC
TRBJ1-2,TRBD1,NA,18,TRBV4-3,CASSQEGVRTGDHYGYTF,TGCGCCAGCAGCCAAGAAGGTGTGCGGACAGGGGACCACTATGGCTACACCTTC
TRBJ2-3,TRBD2,NA,16,TRBV11-2,CASSPRTSDATDTQYF,TGTGCCAGCAGCCCCAGGACTAGCGACGCTACAGATACGCAGTATTTT
TRBJ2-6,NA,NA,16,TRBV25-1,CASSRLANSGANVLTF,TGTGCCAGCAGTCGCCTAGCCAACTCTGGGGCCAACGTCCTGACTTTC
TRBJ2-4,TRBD2,NA,16,TRBV5-1,CASSRGLAGGWGIQYF,TGCGCCAGCAGCCGCGGACTAGCGGGGGGGTGGGGCATTCAGTACTTC
TRBJ2-1,NA,once,17,TRBV2,CASSEPPGMTWYNEQFF,TGTGCCAGCAGTGAACCCCCAGGAATGACCTGGTACAATGAGCAGTTCTTC
TRBJ2-3,NA,NA,15,TRBV6-6,CASSPEMTSTDTQYF,TGTGCCAGCAGTCCCGAGATGACTAGCACAGATACGCAGTATTTT
TRBJ1-1,TRBD1,NA,16,TRBV13,CASSYSGQGAGAEAFF,TGTGCCAGCAGCTATTCGGGGCAGGGGGCAGGCGCTGAAGCTTTCTTT
TRBJ2-6,NA,NA,17,TRBV19,CASSFTGRGTGANVLTF,TGTGCCAGTAGTTTTACAGGGAGGGGCACTGGGGCCAACGTCCTGACTTTC
TRBJ2-1,NA,NA,15,TRBV7-9,CASSAWDSDYNEQFF,TGTGCCAGCAGCGCCTGGGACTCCGACTACAATGAGCAGTTCTTC
TRBJ1-1,NA,NA,17,TRBV29-1,CSAPGGRGGGMNTEAFF,TGCAGCGCTCCGGGGGGCAGGGGAGGGGGGATGAACACTGAAGCTTTCTTT
TRBJ2-7,TRBD2,NA,15,TRBV4-3,CASSPTIWRGYEQYF,TGCGCCAGCAGCCCAACCATTTGGCGGGGGTACGAGCAGTACTTC
TRBJ2-7,NA,few,12,TRBV2,CASSNGFLEQYF,TGTGCCAGCAGCAACGGGTTTCTCGAGCAGTACTTC
TRBJ2-5,TRBD1,once,13,TRBV6-1,CASSGQGPETQYF,TGTGCCAGCAGTGGACAGGGCCCCGAGACCCAGTACTTC
TRBJ1-3,NA,NA,14,TRBV9,CASSARGGRNTIYF,TGTGCCAGCAGCGCTCGGGGGGGTAGAAACACCATATATTTT
TRBJ2-1,TRBD1,NA,15,TRBV19,CASSQQGIPYNEQFF,TGTGCCAGTAGCCAACAGGGGATCCCCTACAATGAGCAGTTCTTC
TRBJ2-5,TRBD1,NA,13,TRBV30,CACGRTGAETQYF,TGTGCCTGTGGGCGAACAGGGGCAGAGACCCAGTACTTC
TRBJ1-2,NA,NA,15,TRBV7-2,CASSLYGWPPYGYTF,TGTGCCAGCAGCTTATACGGGTGGCCCCCCTATGGCTACACCTTC
TRBJ1-1,NA,NA,14,TRBV5-1,CASSALPRGTEAFF,TGCGCCAGCAGCGCCCTCCCCCGGGGCACTGAAGCTTTCTTT
TRBJ1-1,NA,few,16,TRBV11-1,CASSLLGGNMNTEAFF,TGTGCCAGCAGCTTACTTGGGGGCAATATGAACACTGAAGCTTTCTTT
TRBJ1-1,TRBD1,NA,13,TRBV19,CASRRQGETEAFF,TGTGCCAGTAGGAGACAGGGGGAAACTGAAGCTTTCTTT
TRBJ2-5,NA,once,16,TRBV27,CASSTPPRGSLETQYF,TGTGCCAGCAGTACCCCCCCTCGGGGGAGCCTAGAGACCCAGTACTTC
TRBJ1-5,NA,NA,14,TRBV7-2,CASSLRGWNQPQHF,TGTGCCAGCAGCCTTCGGGGTTGGAATCAGCCCCAGCATTTT
TRBJ1-5,TRBD1,NA,14,TRBV5-1,CASSQGTGGEPQHF,TGCGCCAGCAGCCAAGGGACAGGGGGCGAGCCCCAGCATTTT
TRBJ2-7,NA,NA,15,TRBV4-1,CASSQGRDLSYEQYF,TGCGCCAGCAGCCAAGGGAGAGACCTTTCCTACGAGCAGTACTTC
TRBJ2-7,TRBD2,NA,16,TRBV7-8,CASSISGGKLLYEQYF,TGTGCCAGCAGCATTAGCGGGGGGAAACTTCTCTACGAGCAGTACTTC
TRBJ2-3,TRBD2,NA,15,TRBV4-3,CASSQDALAVHTQYF,TGCGCCAGCAGCCAAGACGCACTAGCGGTGCATACGCAGTATTTT
TRBJ1-1,TRBD1,once,18,TRBV18,CASSPGWQGAEKGTEAFF,TGTGCCAGCTCACCCGGGTGGCAGGGGGCGGAAAAAGGGACTGAAGCTTTCTTT
TRBJ2-5,TRBD2,NA,15,TRBV7-7,CASSLGGRIQETQYF,TGTGCTAGCAGCTTGGGGGGGAGAATCCAAGAGACCCAGTACTTC
TRBJ1-1,TRBD1,NA,13,TRBV9,CASSARGYTEAFF,TGTGCCAGCAGCGCCAGGGGGTACACTGAAGCTTTCTTT
TRBJ2-5,TRBD1,NA,14,TRBV9,CASSVDGQGQTQYF,TGTGCCAGCAGCGTAGACGGACAGGGACAGACCCAGTACTTC
TRBJ2-7,TRBD1,once,16,TRBV11-2,CASSLVSTGYGYEQYF,TGTGCCAGCAGCTTAGTCTCGACAGGGTATGGCTACGAGCAGTACTTC
TRBJ2-1,NA,NA,16,TRBV7-7,CASSLGGVGSYNEQFF,TGTGCTAGCAGCTTAGGGGGGGTCGGGTCCTACAATGAGCAGTTCTTC
TRBJ2-1,NA,NA,18,TRBV5-1,CASSSGPRRGPNYNEQFF,TGCGCCAGCAGCTCAGGGCCCCGGCGGGGGCCCAACTACAATGAGCAGTTCTTC
TRBJ2-7,TRBD1,NA,15,TRBV2,CASSPRDRKVYEQYF,TGTGCCAGCAGCCCGCGGGACAGGAAGGTGTACGAGCAGTACTTC
TRBJ1-1,NA,NA,13,TRBV19,CAGKGRFDTEAFF,TGTGCCGGGAAGGGGAGGTTTGATACTGAAGCTTTCTTT
TRBJ2-6,NA,NA,15,TRBV28,CASSFTGSGANVLTF,TGTGCCAGCAGTTTCACCGGCTCTGGGGCCAACGTCCTGACTTTC
TRBJ1-1,TRBD1,few,14,TRBV6-5,CASSLHRGPTEAFF,TGTGCCAGCAGTTTACACAGGGGGCCCACTGAAGCTTTCTTT
TRBJ1-6,TRBD1,NA,18,TRBV5-1,CASSTGTGDSSYNSPLHF,TGCGCCAGCAGCACCGGGACAGGAGACAGCTCCTATAATTCACCCCTCCACTTT
TRBJ2-7,TRBD2,NA,17,TRBV7-8,CASSPVGLAGVAYEQYF,TGTGCCAGCAGCCCAGTGGGGCTAGCGGGGGTGGCCTACGAGCAGTACTTC
TRBJ2-7,NA,NA,12,TRBV29-1,CSVEDFINEQYF,TGCAGCGTTGAAGACTTTATAAACGAGCAGTACTTC
TRBJ2-1,TRBD1,NA,17,TRBV5-1,CASSLVKGTGPYNEQFF,TGCGCCAGCAGCTTGGTTAAAGGGACAGGGCCCTACAATGAGCAGTTCTTC
TRBJ2-4,NA,NA,12,TRBV5-5,CASSLTGNIQYF,TGTGCCAGCAGCTTGACCGGGAACATTCAGTACTTC
TRBJ1-3,TRBD1,NA,19,TRBV7-9,CASSSVTGQPTISGNTIYF,TGTGCCAGCAGCTCGGTGACAGGGCAACCAACTATCTCTGGAAACACCATATATTTT